A selection of T cell receptor beta chains follows, all from one sample in a study of blood T cells in healthy people across ages. TCRdb re-analysed the 5' RACE reads in MiXCR, keeping a single row per CDR3 protein. The data show around 990,000 distinct CDR3 sequences, with approximately 38% seen just once and about 12% held by the top ten. Sequencing was carried out using blood. The receptors come from a man younger than 35 in good health. Each CDR3 is given with its conserved first and last residue. The order of the fields is clone size, J gene, D gene, V gene, CDR3 protein, CDR3 DNA. A D gene is named only where the DNA matches it firmly. A clone size is listed for some rows: how often the clone was seen (once, few, many), or a class if it is expanded.

size: -; J: TRBJ2-1; D: -; V: TRBV7-3; CDR3: CASSHPGQSSYNEQFF; DNA: TGTGCCAGCAGCCATCCCGGACAGAGCTCCTACAATGAGCAGTTCTTC
size: few; J: TRBJ2-7; D: -; V: TRBV2; CDR3: CASGKDRSSYEQYF; DNA: TGTGCCAGCGGGAAAGACAGGTCCTCCTACGAGCAGTACTTC
size: -; J: TRBJ2-7; D: -; V: TRBV7-2; CDR3: CASSLGHRSYEQYF; DNA: TGTGCCAGCAGCTTAGGTCACCGGTCCTACGAGCAGTACTTC
size: -; J: TRBJ2-5; D: -; V: TRBV9; CDR3: CASSVAAGMRETQYF; DNA: TGTGCCAGCAGCGTAGCGGCGGGCATGCGAGAGACCCAGTACTTC
size: medium-sized; J: TRBJ1-2; D: -; V: TRBV20-1; CDR3: CSARETGVRGYYGYTF; DNA: TGCAGTGCTAGAGAAACGGGAGTTCGCGGGTACTATGGCTACACCTTC
size: few; J: TRBJ2-1; D: -; V: TRBV25-1; CDR3: CASSVGLLGQFF; DNA: TGTGCCAGCAGTGTGGGACTCCTCGGGCAGTTCTTC
size: few; J: TRBJ2-3; D: -; V: TRBV20-1; CDR3: CSARARDRLTDTQYF; DNA: TGCAGTGCTAGAGCCAGGGACCGACTCACAGATACGCAGTATTTT
size: -; J: TRBJ2-7; D: TRBD1; V: TRBV19; CDR3: CASSIPGTDSYEQYF; DNA: TGTGCCAGTAGTATCCCCGGGACAGACTCCTACGAGCAGTACTTC
size: few; J: TRBJ1-2; D: -; V: TRBV9; CDR3: CASSSQKTDNLYGYTF; DNA: TGTGCCAGCAGCTCACAGAAGACAGACAACCTCTATGGCTACACCTTC
size: -; J: TRBJ1-2; D: TRBD1; V: TRBV14; CDR3: CASSQAGTGPLYGYTF; DNA: TGTGCCAGCAGCCAAGCAGGGACAGGGCCACTCTATGGCTACACCTTC
size: few; J: TRBJ1-3; D: -; V: TRBV6-5; CDR3: CASSRSHHSGNTIYF; DNA: TGTGCCAGCAGTCGAAGCCACCACTCTGGAAACACCATATATTTT
size: many; J: TRBJ1-2; D: -; V: TRBV7-2; CDR3: CASSLGRTAYGYTF; DNA: TGTGCCAGCAGCTTAGGACGGACAGCGTATGGCTACACCTTC
size: few; J: TRBJ2-5; D: -; V: TRBV29-1; CDR3: CSVAGHLYQETQYF; DNA: TGCAGCGTTGCGGGACACCTGTACCAAGAGACCCAGTACTTC
size: few; J: TRBJ2-1; D: TRBD1; V: TRBV20-1; CDR3: CSAATGEIGNEQFF; DNA: TGCAGTGCCGCGACAGGGGAGATTGGGAATGAGCAGTTCTTC
size: few; J: TRBJ2-3; D: TRBD2; V: TRBV10-3; CDR3: CAILVSGGTDTQYF; DNA: TGTGCCATCCTGGTAAGCGGGGGCACAGATACGCAGTATTTT
size: -; J: TRBJ1-5; D: -; V: TRBV20-1; CDR3: CSAREGAWREDQPQHF; DNA: TGCAGTGCTAGAGAGGGGGCGTGGAGGGAGGATCAGCCCCAGCATTTT
size: -; J: TRBJ1-2; D: TRBD1; V: TRBV20-1; CDR3: CSARGQGAGRNYGYTF; DNA: TGCAGTGCCAGGGGACAGGGGGCAGGGAGAAACTATGGCTACACCTTC
size: few; J: TRBJ2-1; D: TRBD1; V: TRBV18; CDR3: CASSPPGQGAYNEQFF; DNA: TGTGCCAGCTCACCACCGGGACAGGGGGCCTACAATGAGCAGTTCTTC
size: -; J: TRBJ1-2; D: TRBD1; V: TRBV5-6; CDR3: CASSLLLQGAFDYTF; DNA: TGTGCCAGCAGCTTGTTATTACAGGGGGCATTCGACTACACCTTC
size: few; J: TRBJ2-3; D: TRBD2; V: TRBV20-1; CDR3: CSARSFGLAATDTQYF; DNA: TGCAGTGCTAGAAGTTTCGGGCTAGCGGCCACAGATACGCAGTATTTT
size: once; J: TRBJ2-2; D: -; V: TRBV6-2/TRBV6-3; CDR3: CASSLRQVVTGELFF; DNA: TGTGCCAGCAGTTTGAGGCAGGTTGTCACCGGGGAGCTGTTTTTT
size: -; J: TRBJ1-1; D: TRBD1; V: TRBV20-1; CDR3: CSAGQGATEAFF; DNA: TGCAGTGCTGGCCAGGGGGCTACTGAAGCTTTCTTT
size: -; J: TRBJ1-5; D: -; V: TRBV5-1; CDR3: CASSLVPGSNQPQHF; DNA: TGCGCCAGCAGCTTGGTGCCAGGGTCGAATCAGCCCCAGCATTTT
size: -; J: TRBJ2-5; D: -; V: TRBV30; CDR3: CAWRPQKETQYF; DNA: TGTGCCTGGAGACCACAGAAAGAGACCCAGTACTTC
size: -; J: TRBJ2-1; D: -; V: TRBV20-1; CDR3: CSARAPGFPYNEQFF; DNA: TGCAGTGCTAGAGCCCCGGGGTTCCCCTACAATGAGCAGTTCTTC
size: many; J: TRBJ2-3; D: -; V: TRBV29-1; CDR3: CSFGTTLRASTDTQYF; DNA: TGCAGCTTCGGGACCACTCTCAGGGCTTCCACAGATACGCAGTATTTT
size: few; J: TRBJ1-1; D: TRBD1; V: TRBV27; CDR3: CASSGGVRAFF; DNA: TGTGCCAGCTCAGGGGGTGTGAGGGCTTTCTTT
size: -; J: TRBJ2-3; D: -; V: TRBV14; CDR3: CASSQDRGFGTSDTQYF; DNA: TGTGCCAGCAGCCAAGATCGAGGGTTCGGGACCTCAGATACGCAGTATTTT
size: once; J: TRBJ1-4; D: TRBD1; V: TRBV5-5; CDR3: CASSFTRDRGGGEKLFF; DNA: TGTGCCAGCAGTTTTACCCGGGACAGGGGTGGAGGAGAAAAACTGTTTTTT
size: -; J: TRBJ1-6; D: -; V: TRBV4-3; CDR3: CASSQGGRQDSPLHF; DNA: TGCGCCAGCAGCCAAGGGGGACGCCAAGATTCACCCCTCCACTTT
size: -; J: TRBJ1-1; D: -; V: TRBV14; CDR3: CASSQGRNVWAEAFF; DNA: TGTGCCAGCAGCCAAGGACGGAATGTTTGGGCAGAAGCTTTCTTT
size: few; J: TRBJ1-5; D: TRBD1; V: TRBV7-9; CDR3: CASSGDRENQPQHF; DNA: TGTGCCAGCAGCGGTGACAGGGAGAATCAGCCCCAGCATTTT